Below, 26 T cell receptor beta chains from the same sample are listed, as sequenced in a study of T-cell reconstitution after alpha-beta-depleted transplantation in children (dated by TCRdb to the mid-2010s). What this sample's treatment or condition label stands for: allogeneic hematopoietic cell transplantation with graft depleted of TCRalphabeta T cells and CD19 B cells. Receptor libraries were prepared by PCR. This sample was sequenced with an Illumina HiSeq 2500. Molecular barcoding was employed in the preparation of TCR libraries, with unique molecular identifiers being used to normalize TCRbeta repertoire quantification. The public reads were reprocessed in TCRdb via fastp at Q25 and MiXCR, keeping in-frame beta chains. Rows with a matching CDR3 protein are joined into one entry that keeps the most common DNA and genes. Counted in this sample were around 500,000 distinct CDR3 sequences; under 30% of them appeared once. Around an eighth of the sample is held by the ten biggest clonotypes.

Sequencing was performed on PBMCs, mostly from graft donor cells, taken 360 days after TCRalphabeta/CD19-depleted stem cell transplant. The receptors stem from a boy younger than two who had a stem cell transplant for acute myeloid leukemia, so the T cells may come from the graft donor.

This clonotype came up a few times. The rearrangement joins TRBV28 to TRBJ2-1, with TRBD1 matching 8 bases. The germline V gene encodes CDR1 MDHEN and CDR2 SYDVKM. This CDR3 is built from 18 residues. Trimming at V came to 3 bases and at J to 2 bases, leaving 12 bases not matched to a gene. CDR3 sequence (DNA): TGTGCCAGCAGTTTCGCAGGGGGCCTCGGCCGAGCCTACAATGAGCAGTTCTTC. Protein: CASSFAGGLGRAYNEQFF.

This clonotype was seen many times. The CDR3 spells CASSYPMLGGTGELFF. The DNA for the CDR3 is TGTGCCAGCAGTTACCCCATGTTGGGAGGGACCGGGGAGCTGTTTTTT. The chain recombines TRBV6-2 or TRBV6-3 with TRBJ2-2; the match to TRBD2 covers 7 bases. With 2 bases clipped from V and 5 bases from J, the junction kept 8 bases outside the gene matches. Germline CDR1 and CDR2: MNHEY and SVGEGT. This CDR3 contains 16 residues.

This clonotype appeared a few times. The CDR3 sequence is CASSQDRTAQETQYF. The DNA of the CDR3 is TGCGCCAGCAGCCAAGATCGGACCGCTCAAGAGACCCAGTACTTC. J is TRBJ2-5 and V is TRBV4-3, with D hard to call. V was pared by 0 bases and J by 2 bases, with 10 bases between. The CDR3 totals 15 residues. The V gene's germline CDR1 is LGHNA and CDR2 YSLEER.

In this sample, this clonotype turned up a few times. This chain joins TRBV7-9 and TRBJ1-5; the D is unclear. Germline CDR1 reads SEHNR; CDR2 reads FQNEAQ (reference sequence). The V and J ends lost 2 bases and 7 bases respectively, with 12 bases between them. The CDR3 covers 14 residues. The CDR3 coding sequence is TGTGCCAGCAGCTTAAGTGGTAGGGAACAGCCCCAGCATTTT. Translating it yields CASSLSGREQPQHF. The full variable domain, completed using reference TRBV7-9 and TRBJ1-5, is DTGVSQNPRHKITKRGQNVTFRCDPISEHNRLYWYRQTLGQGPEFLTYFQNEAQLEKSRLLSDRFSAERPKGSFSTLEIQRTEQGDSAMYLCASSLSGREQPQHFGDGTRLSIL.

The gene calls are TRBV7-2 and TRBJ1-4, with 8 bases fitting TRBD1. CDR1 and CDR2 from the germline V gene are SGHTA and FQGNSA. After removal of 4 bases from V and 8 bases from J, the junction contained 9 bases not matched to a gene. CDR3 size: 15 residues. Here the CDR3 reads CASSSGQGEGEKLFF. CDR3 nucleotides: TGTGCCAGCAGCTCTGGACAGGGCGAGGGGGAAAAACTGTTTTTT.

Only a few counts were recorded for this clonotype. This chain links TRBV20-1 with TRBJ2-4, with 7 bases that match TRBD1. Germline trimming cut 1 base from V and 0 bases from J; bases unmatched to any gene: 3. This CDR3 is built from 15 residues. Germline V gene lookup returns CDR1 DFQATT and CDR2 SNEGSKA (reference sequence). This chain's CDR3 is CSARATGLAKNIQYF. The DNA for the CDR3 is TGCAGTGCTAGAGCGACAGGGTTAGCCAAAAACATTCAGTACTTC.

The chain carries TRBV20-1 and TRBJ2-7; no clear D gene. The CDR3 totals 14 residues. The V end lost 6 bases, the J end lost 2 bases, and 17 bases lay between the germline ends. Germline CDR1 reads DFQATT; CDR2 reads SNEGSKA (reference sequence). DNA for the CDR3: TGCAGTGCCTTGGACCCTGAAAGGCCCTACGAGCAGTACTTC. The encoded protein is CSALDPERPYEQYF.

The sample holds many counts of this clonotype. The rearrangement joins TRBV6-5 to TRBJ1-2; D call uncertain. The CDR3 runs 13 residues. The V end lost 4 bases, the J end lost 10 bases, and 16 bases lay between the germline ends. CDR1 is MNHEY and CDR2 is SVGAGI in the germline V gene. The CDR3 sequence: CASSSRRPGIYTF. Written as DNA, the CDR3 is TGTGCCAGCAGTTCACGCCGTCCGGGTATCTACACCTTC.

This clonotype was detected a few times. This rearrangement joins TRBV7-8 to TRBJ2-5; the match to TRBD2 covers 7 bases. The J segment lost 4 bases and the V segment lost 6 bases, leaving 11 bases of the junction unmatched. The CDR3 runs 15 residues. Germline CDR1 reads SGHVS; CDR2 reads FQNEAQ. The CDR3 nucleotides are TGTGCCAGCAGGTACCCGGGGGGACTGGGAGAGACCCAGTACTTC. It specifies CASRYPGGLGETQYF.

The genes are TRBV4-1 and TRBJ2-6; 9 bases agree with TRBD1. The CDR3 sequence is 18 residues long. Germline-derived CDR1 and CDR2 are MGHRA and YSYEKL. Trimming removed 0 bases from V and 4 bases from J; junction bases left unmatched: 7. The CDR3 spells CASSQDPGQGLGANVLTF. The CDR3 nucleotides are TGCGCCAGCAGCCAAGACCCGGGACAGGGTCTGGGGGCCAACGTCCTGACTTTC.

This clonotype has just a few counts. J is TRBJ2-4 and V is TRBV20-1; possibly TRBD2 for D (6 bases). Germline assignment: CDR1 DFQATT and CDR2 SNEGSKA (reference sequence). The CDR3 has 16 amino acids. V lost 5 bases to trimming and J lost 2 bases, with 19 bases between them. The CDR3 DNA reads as TGCAGTGCTGCCTCCCCGGGGACTGTATCCAAAAACATTCAGTACTTC. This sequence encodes CSAASPGTVSKNIQYF.

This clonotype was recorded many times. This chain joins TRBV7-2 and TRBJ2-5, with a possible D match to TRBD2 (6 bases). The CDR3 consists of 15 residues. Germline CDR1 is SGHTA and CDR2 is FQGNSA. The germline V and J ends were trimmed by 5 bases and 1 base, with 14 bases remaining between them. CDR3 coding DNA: TGTGCCAGCAGCGCAGGGACTGCATTCCAAGAGACCCAGTACTTC. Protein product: CASSAGTAFQETQYF. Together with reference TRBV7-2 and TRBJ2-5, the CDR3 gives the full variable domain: GAGVSQSPSNKVTEKGKDVELRCDPISGHTALYWYRQSLGQGLEFLIYFQGNSAPDKSGLPSDRFSAERTGGSVSTLTIQRTQQEDSAVYLCASSAGTAFQETQYFGPGTRLLVL.

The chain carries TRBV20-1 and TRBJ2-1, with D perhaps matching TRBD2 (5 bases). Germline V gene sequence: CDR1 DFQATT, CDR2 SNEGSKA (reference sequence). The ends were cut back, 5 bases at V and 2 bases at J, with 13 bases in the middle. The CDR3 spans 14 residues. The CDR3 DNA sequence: TGCAGTGCTTTAAGCGGCGCCACCTACAATGAGCAGTTCTTC. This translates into CSALSGATYNEQFF.

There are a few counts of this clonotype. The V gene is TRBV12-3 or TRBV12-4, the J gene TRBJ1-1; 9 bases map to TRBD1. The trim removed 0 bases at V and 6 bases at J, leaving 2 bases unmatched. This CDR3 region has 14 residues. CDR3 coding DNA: TGTGCCAGCAGTTTAGCGGACAGGGGCGCTGAAGCTTTCTTT. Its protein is CASSLADRGAEAFF.

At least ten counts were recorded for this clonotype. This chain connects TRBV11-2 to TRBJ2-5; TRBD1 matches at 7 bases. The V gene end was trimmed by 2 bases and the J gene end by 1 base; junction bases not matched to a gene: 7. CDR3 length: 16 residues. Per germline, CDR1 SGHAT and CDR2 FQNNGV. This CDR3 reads CASSLTDRAFQETQYF. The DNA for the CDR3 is TGTGCCAGCAGCTTAACTGACAGGGCATTCCAAGAGACCCAGTACTTC.

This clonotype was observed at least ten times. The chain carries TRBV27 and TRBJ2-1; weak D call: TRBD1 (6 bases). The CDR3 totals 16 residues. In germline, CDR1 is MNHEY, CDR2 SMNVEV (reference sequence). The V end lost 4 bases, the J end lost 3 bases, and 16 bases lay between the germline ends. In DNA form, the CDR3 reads TGTGCCAGCAGTTCCCGATCTGAAGGGGGCTACAATGAGCAGTTCTTC. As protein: CASSSRSEGGYNEQFF.

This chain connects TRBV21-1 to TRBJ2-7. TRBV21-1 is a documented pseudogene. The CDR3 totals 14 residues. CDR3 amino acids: CASSKGPRTYEQYF. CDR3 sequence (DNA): TGTGCCAGCAGCAAAGGGCCCAGAACCTACGAGCAGTACTTC.

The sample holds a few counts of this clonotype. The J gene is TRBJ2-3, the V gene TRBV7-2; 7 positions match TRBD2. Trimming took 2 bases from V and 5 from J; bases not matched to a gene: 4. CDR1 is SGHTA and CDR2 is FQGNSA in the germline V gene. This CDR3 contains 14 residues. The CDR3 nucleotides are TGTGCCAGCAGCTTATATTGGGAGGGAGATACGCAGTATTTT. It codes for CASSLYWEGDTQYF.

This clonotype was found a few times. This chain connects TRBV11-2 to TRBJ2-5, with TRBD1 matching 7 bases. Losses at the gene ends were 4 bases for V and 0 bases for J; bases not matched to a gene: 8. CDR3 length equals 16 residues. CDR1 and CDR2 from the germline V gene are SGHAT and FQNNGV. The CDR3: CASSSSRGPYQETQYF. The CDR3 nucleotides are TGTGCCAGCAGCTCGTCGAGGGGGCCGTACCAAGAGACCCAGTACTTC.

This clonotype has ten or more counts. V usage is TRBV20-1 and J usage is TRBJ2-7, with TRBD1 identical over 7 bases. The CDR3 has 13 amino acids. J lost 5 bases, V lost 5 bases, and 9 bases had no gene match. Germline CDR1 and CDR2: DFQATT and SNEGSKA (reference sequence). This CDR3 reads CSAGDRDIHEQYV. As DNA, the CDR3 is TGCAGTGCTGGTGACAGGGACATCCACGAGCAGTACGTC.

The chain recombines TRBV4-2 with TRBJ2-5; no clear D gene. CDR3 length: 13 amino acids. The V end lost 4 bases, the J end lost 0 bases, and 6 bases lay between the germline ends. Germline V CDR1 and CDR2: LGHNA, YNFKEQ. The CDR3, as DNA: TGTGCCAGCAGCCCTTCTTACCAAGAGACCCAGTACTTC. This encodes CASSPSYQETQYF.

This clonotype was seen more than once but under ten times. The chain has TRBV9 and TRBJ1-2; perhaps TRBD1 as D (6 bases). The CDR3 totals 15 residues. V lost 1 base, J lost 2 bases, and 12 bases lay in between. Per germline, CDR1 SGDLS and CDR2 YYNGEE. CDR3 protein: CASSVPTGINYGYTF. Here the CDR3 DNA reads TGTGCCAGCAGCGTACCGACAGGCATAAACTATGGCTACACCTTC. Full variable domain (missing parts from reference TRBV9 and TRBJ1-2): DSGVTQTPKHLITATGQRVTLRCSPRSGDLSVYWYQQSLDQGLQFLIQYYNGEERAKGNILERFSAQQFPDLHSELNLSSLELGDSALYFCASSVPTGINYGYTFGSGTRLTVV.

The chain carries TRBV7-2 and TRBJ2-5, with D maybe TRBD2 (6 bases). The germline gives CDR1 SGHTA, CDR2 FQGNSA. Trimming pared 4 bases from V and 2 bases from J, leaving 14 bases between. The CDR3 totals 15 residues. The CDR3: CASSSNGGGQETQYF. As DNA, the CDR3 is TGTGCCAGCAGCTCTAACGGGGGTGGACAAGAGACCCAGTACTTC.

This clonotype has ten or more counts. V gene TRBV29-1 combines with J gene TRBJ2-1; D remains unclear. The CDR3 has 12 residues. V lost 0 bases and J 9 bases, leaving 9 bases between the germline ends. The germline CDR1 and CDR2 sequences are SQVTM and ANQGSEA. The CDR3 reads CSVEDGRVEQFF. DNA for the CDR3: TGCAGCGTTGAAGATGGTAGGGTTGAGCAGTTCTTC.

CDR3 amino acids: CASSQRAGYNEQFF. In DNA form, the CDR3 reads TGTGCCAGCAGCCAGAGGGCGGGATACAATGAGCAGTTCTTC. The chain recombines TRBV3-1 with TRBJ2-1; TRBD2 is a possible D gene (6 bases). This CDR3 spans 14 amino acids. Per the germline V gene, CDR1 is LGHDT and CDR2 is YNNKEL (reference sequence). The V end lost 3 bases, the J end lost 4 bases, and 10 bases lay between the germline ends.

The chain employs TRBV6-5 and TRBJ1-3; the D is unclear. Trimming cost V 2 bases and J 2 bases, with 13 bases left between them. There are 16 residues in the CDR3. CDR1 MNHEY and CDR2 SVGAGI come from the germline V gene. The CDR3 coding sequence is TGTGCCAGCAGTTACGGTATAGGGCGGGCTGGAAACACCATATATTTT. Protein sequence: CASSYGIGRAGNTIYF.